This record looks at one T cell receptor beta chain sequence and its context. Data came from immunoSEQ multiplex PCR; TCRdb stores just in-frame clones and leaves some out. Among approximately 100,000 clones listed, around 86% were seen once. CDR3 length equals 14 residues. The sample is drawn from a study of blood T cell repertoires in COVID-19. Study context: The cDNA or gDNA used as material had been derived from T cells, B-cell-depleted T cells, or PBMCs.

The source material was peripheral blood. The gene calls are TRBV12-2 and TRBJ1-6; TRBD1 is the table's D call and was not checked against the DNA. TRBV12-2 is assigned pseudogene status. This TCR derives from an elderly woman with active or convalescent COVID-19. The CDR3 loop is CASRRDRGNSPLHF. In DNA, the CDR3 is TGTGCAAGTCGCAGAGACAGGGGTAATTCACCCCTCCACTTT.